A selection of T cell receptor beta chains follows, all from one sample in a study of T cell responses to AZD1222 COVID-19 vaccine. Profiling relied on immunoSEQ multiplex PCR, and the TCRdb table lists in-frame clones only, not all of them. The repertoire holds 130,000 or so clones, 80% to 90% seen once, with more than 2.5% in the top ten. The specimen comprised peripheral blood, sampled on day 0 of AZD1222 vaccination. The receptors originated from an adult in good health. CDR3s include the opening cysteine and the closing phenylalanine or tryptophan. The D gene is left open where the match is weak. Clone size, where shown, is once, few, many, or a class for clones that have expanded.

D gene	V gene	J gene	clone size	CDR3 length	CDR3 protein	CDR3 DNA
.	TRBV4-3	TRBJ2-7	.	16	CASSQVAGPSSYEQYF	TGCGCCAGCAGCCAAGTGGCGGGACCCAGCTCCTACGAGCAGTACTTC
.	TRBV5-1	TRBJ2-1	.	16	CASSLAERVYGNEQFF	TGCGCCAGCAGCCTTGCCGAGCGGGTGTACGGCAATGAGCAGTTCTTC
.	TRBV29-1	TRBJ2-3	.	15	CSALVGGARADTQYF	TGCAGCGCCCTAGTAGGGGGGGCGCGAGCAGATACGCAGTATTTT
.	TRBV7-2	TRBJ1-1	.	15	CASSLVAFLGTEAFF	TGTGCCAGCAGCTTAGTTGCTTTTTTGGGCACTGAAGCTTTCTTT
TRBD1	TRBV5-1	TRBJ1-4	.	14	CASALGGGQEKLFF	TGCGCCAGCGCGCTAGGAGGGGGCCAAGAAAAACTGTTTTTT
TRBD1	TRBV18	TRBJ2-7	once	14	CASSPGTGAYEQYF	TGTGCCAGCTCACCAGGGACAGGGGCCTACGAGCAGTACTTC
.	TRBV27	TRBJ2-7	.	15	CASSSTLWGSYEQYF	TGTGCCAGCAGTTCAACACTGTGGGGGTCCTACGAGCAGTACTTC
TRBD2	TRBV18	TRBJ2-5	.	16	CASSLGLAGFQETQYF	TGTGCCAGCTCGCTAGGACTAGCGGGATTTCAAGAGACCCAGTACTTC
TRBD1	TRBV14	TRBJ1-6	.	16	CASSQEARQGSSPLHF	TGTGCCAGCAGCCAGGAAGCCCGACAGGGTAGTTCACCCCTCCACTTT
.	TRBV11-2	TRBJ2-3	.	15	CASSLGTILTDTQYF	TGTGCCAGCAGCTTAGGGACGATCCTTACAGATACGCAGTATTTT
TRBD1	TRBV28	TRBJ1-2	once	14	CASSLSPGGYGYTF	TGTGCCAGCAGTTTAAGCCCAGGGGGCTATGGCTACACCTTC
.	TRBV27	TRBJ2-7	.	15	CATKPAGSGAYEQYF	TGTGCCACCAAACCTGCAGGGTCGGGAGCCTACGAGCAGTACTTC
.	TRBV4-1	TRBJ1-2	.	14	CASSQGNSNYGYTF	TGCGCCAGCAGCCAAGGGAACAGCAACTATGGCTACACCTTC
TRBD2	TRBV7-9	TRBJ2-4	.	17	CASSLVGSGGFKNIQYF	TGTGCCAGCAGCTTAGTGGGTAGCGGGGGGTTCAAAAACATTCAGTACTTC
.	TRBV12-3/TRBV12-4	TRBJ1-2	.	12	CASSLQGYGYTF	TGTGCCAGCAGTTTACAGGGCTATGGCTACACCTTC
TRBD2	TRBV27	TRBJ2-1	.	15	CASSLAGGVPNEQFF	TGTGCCAGCAGTTTAGCGGGGGGGGTTCCCAATGAGCAGTTCTTC
.	TRBV6-2/TRBV6-3	TRBJ1-5	.	14	CASSYLGGNQPQHF	TGTGCCAGCAGTTATTTGGGGGGCAATCAGCCCCAGCATTTT
TRBD2	TRBV9	TRBJ2-1	.	15	CASSVAGDSYNEQFF	TGTGCCAGCAGCGTGGCGGGGGACTCCTACAATGAGCAGTTCTTC
TRBD2	TRBV28	TRBJ2-7	.	14	CASRSGLFSYEQYF	TGTGCCAGCAGGTCGGGACTATTTTCCTACGAGCAGTACTTC
.	TRBV6-2/TRBV6-3	TRBJ2-5	.	15	CASSYSEAAQETQYF	TGTGCCAGCAGTTACTCGGAGGCAGCCCAAGAGACCCAGTACTTC
TRBD2	TRBV5-1	TRBJ2-1	.	16	CASSLPGTSGTNEQFF	TGCGCCAGCAGCTTACCGGGGACTAGCGGGACCAATGAGCAGTTCTTC
.	TRBV4-1	TRBJ2-7	.	18	CASSQEVPPGDLSYEQYF	TGCGCCAGCAGCCAAGAGGTCCCCCCGGGGGACCTCTCCTACGAGCAGTACTTC
TRBD1	TRBV7-6	TRBJ2-1	once	15	CASSLVFSGQDEQFF	TGTGCCAGCAGCTTAGTATTTTCGGGACAGGACGAGCAGTTCTTC
.	TRBV6-5	TRBJ1-4	.	15	CATTGLWLPNEKLFF	TGTGCCACTACAGGGCTCTGGTTGCCTAATGAAAAACTGTTTTTT
.	TRBV5-6	TRBJ1-1	.	13	CASSLGRMVAAFF	TGTGCCAGCAGCTTGGGAAGAATGGTGGCAGCTTTCTTT
.	TRBV25-1	TRBJ1-5	.	14	CASSGAVSNQPQHF	TGTGCCAGCAGTGGGGCAGTTAGCAATCAGCCCCAGCATTTT
TRBD1	TRBV9	TRBJ1-6	once	16	CASSAQGSSYNSPLHF	TGTGCCAGCAGTGCACAGGGGAGCTCCTATAATTCACCCCTCCACTTT
.	TRBV5-1	TRBJ1-1	.	15	CASSLARGVNTEAFF	TGCGCCAGCAGCTTGGCTCGAGGGGTAAACACTGAAGCTTTCTTT
TRBD2	TRBV9	TRBJ2-1	.	15	CASSGGLAGSGEQFF	TGTGCCAGCAGCGGCGGACTAGCGGGGAGTGGTGAGCAGTTCTTC
TRBD2	TRBV4-2	TRBJ2-1	.	17	CASSPRTSGASYNEQFF	TGTGCCAGCAGCCCTCGGACTAGCGGGGCCTCCTACAATGAGCAGTTCTTC
.	TRBV4-2	TRBJ2-2	.	17	CASSPHMGSANTGELFF	TGTGCCAGCAGCCCCCATATGGGGAGCGCAAACACCGGGGAGCTGTTTTTT
.	TRBV27	TRBJ2-3	.	14	CASSLKGFTDTQYF	TGTGCCAGCAGTTTAAAAGGATTCACAGATACGCAGTATTTT
.	TRBV27	TRBJ2-4	.	13	CASRFGTQNIQYF	TGTGCCAGCAGGTTCGGGACACAAAACATTCAGTACTTC
.	TRBV5-5	TRBJ2-3	.	16	CASSLVRTGVTDTQYF	TGTGCCAGCAGCTTGGTGCGCACAGGCGTCACAGATACGCAGTATTTT
TRBD1	TRBV30	TRBJ2-1	.	11	CAWSTGGEQFF	TGTGCCTGGAGTACAGGGGGCGAGCAGTTCTTC
.	TRBV11-2	TRBJ1-1	few	14	CASSFGGRRTEAFF	TGTGCCAGCAGCTTCGGGGGGCGTCGGACTGAAGCTTTCTTT
TRBD2	TRBV18	TRBJ2-4	once	17	CASSPGTSGTAKNIQYF	TGTGCCAGCTCACCAGGGACTAGCGGGACCGCCAAAAACATTCAGTACTTC
TRBD1	TRBV2	TRBJ2-1	once	15	CASSELDRGLLQQFF	TGTGCCAGCAGTGAGTTGGACAGGGGGTTGCTTCAGCAGTTCTTC
.	TRBV4-1	TRBJ1-1	once	14	CASSLTPGNTEAFF	TGCGCCAGCAGCCTAACGCCGGGGAACACTGAAGCTTTCTTT
.	TRBV11-2	TRBJ2-7	.	14	CASSLEGVSYEQYF	TGTGCCAGCAGCTTAGAGGGCGTATCCTACGAGCAGTACTTC
.	TRBV3-1/TRBV3-2	TRBJ1-1	few	11	CASGGKTEAFF	TGTGCCAGCGGGGGTAAAACTGAAGCTTTCTTT
TRBD1	TRBV29-1	TRBJ1-4	.	13	CSVADRGAGKLFF	TGCAGCGTTGCTGACAGGGGAGCGGGAAAACTGTTTTTT
.	TRBV7-9	TRBJ1-1	.	15	CASSLSGLRNTEAFF	TGTGCCAGCAGCCTCTCAGGCTTACGGAACACTGAAGCTTTCTTT
TRBD1	TRBV7-9	TRBJ2-7	once	13	CASSFPGGYGQYF	TGTGCCAGCAGCTTTCCAGGGGGATACGGGCAGTACTTC
.	TRBV9	TRBJ2-7	.	14	CASTVSDTTYEQYF	TGTGCCAGCACCGTTAGCGACACCACCTACGAGCAGTACTTC
TRBD1	TRBV2	TRBJ1-5	.	15	CASSEARDRDQPQHF	TGTGCCAGCAGTGAAGCTCGGGACAGGGATCAGCCCCAGCATTTT